The sequence of this TCR beta chain was determined in a study of blood T cells in healthy people across ages. This clonotype was observed a few times. Trimming took 3 bases from V and 5 from J; bases not matched to a gene: 18. The CDR3 has 19 residues. Using a J-beta primer mix together with a sample-barcoded 5' primer, a second PCR was run for about 7 to 12 cycles. Using its own MiXCR run on the 5' RACE reads, TCRdb lists one record per CDR3 protein. The table shows 550,000 to 750,000 distinct CDR3 sequences, with around 20% occurring only once. Source material: blood. The rearrangement joins TRBV12-3 or TRBV12-4 to TRBJ2-7; 11 bases align to TRBD2. The sequence derives from a man between 65 and 85 years old in good health. CDR3 sequence (DNA): TGTGCCAGCAGTTTTAGGGGGCAAACCATAGCGGGAGGGCAAAACGAGCAGTACTTC. It is translated as CASSFRGQTIAGGQNEQYF.